This T cell receptor (beta chain) was observed in a study of T cells in Graves' hyperthyroidism and ophthalmopathy. This clonotype was seen at least ten times. Trimming pared 5 bases from V and 3 bases from J, leaving 18 bases between. The CDR3 loop spans 16 amino acids. The germline gives CDR1 SGHTA, CDR2 FQGNSA. Amplified TCR beta CDR3 regions came from RNA transcripts. Using the HTBI primer set, a first-round RT-PCR was run on the TCR CDR3. Each CDR3 protein is one row after TCRdb ran MiXCR on the multiplex PCR reads. In the table there are approximately 530,000 distinct CDR3 sequences, just under 20% of which are singletons.

The sequence came from a man in his forties with Graves' ophthalmopathy. The sample comprised blood. This chain links TRBV7-2 with TRBJ2-3; a weak D match, TRBD2 (6 bases). In nucleotides, the CDR3 is TGTGCCAGCAGCCGTTCGACAGTCCGGGGGACAGATACGCAGTATTTT. Translated: CASSRSTVRGTDTQYF.